A single sample gave rise to the 18 T cell receptor beta chains below, sequenced in a study of blood T cell repertoires in COVID-19. The data were produced by immunoSEQ multiplex PCR, yet TCRdb's version contains in-frame clones alone and is incomplete. Of about 300,000 clones listed, around 88% are singletons. The material sequenced was peripheral blood. These receptors were obtained from a woman aged 25 to 45 who had recovered from COVID-19.

This clone was seen just once. The chain recombines TRBV6-5 with TRBJ2-2, with a possible D match to TRBD2 (5 bases). Per the germline V gene, CDR1 is MNHEY and CDR2 is SVGAGI. V lost 7 bases and J 5 bases, leaving 11 bases between the germline ends. The CDR3 spans 13 residues. The CDR3 DNA sequence: TGTGCCAGCAAGACCAGCGGTACCGGGGAGCTGTTTTTT. Translating gives CASKTSGTGELFF.

The genes are TRBV19 and TRBJ2-1, with 8 bases matching TRBD1. The V and J ends lost 6 bases and 4 bases, in that order; junction bases with no gene match: 5. Germline-derived CDR1 and CDR2 are LNHDA and SQIVND (reference sequence). CDR3 length equals 14 residues. The CDR3 DNA is TGTGCCAGTAGGACAGGGGCAGGATACAATGAGCAGTTCTTC. Protein: CASRTGAGYNEQFF.

This rearrangement joins TRBV6-2 or TRBV6-3 to TRBJ2-1, with D hard to call. Germline assignment: CDR1 MNHEY and CDR2 SVGEGT. The CDR3 is made up of 15 amino acids. The ends were cut back, 4 bases at V and 0 bases at J, with 10 bases in the middle. The CDR3 sequence: CASSSESPSYNEQFF. As DNA, the CDR3 is TGTGCCAGCAGTTCCGAGTCCCCCTCCTACAATGAGCAGTTCTTC.

This rearrangement joins TRBV18 to TRBJ1-3, with D perhaps TRBD1 (5 bases). V was shortened by 2 bases and J by 0 bases, with 14 bases between the two germline ends. CDR1 is KGHSH and CDR2 is LQKENI in the germline V gene. This CDR3 comprises 17 residues. CDR3 loop: CASSPFVGVSSGNTIYF. The CDR3 DNA reads as TGTGCCAGCTCACCATTTGTAGGGGTGAGCTCTGGAAACACCATATATTTT.

This chain joins TRBV6-2 or TRBV6-3 and TRBJ1-2, with a weak D call TRBD1 (5 bases). Germline V gene data show CDR1 as MNHEY and CDR2 as SVGEGT. The V end was cut by 0 bases, the J end by 2 bases, with 7 bases between. This CDR3 is built from 14 residues. CDR3 nucleotide sequence: TGTGCCAGCAGTTACTCAGGGGTCAACTATGGCTACACCTTC. Its translation: CASSYSGVNYGYTF.

Worth noting for this clone: Compared with germline, one end of the junction differs, possibly owing to a read error. Other DNA sequences in the sample encode the same CDR3. The rearrangement links TRBV5-4 to TRBJ2-2; TRBD1 is a possible D gene (6 bases). CDR3 length: 13 amino acids. The V gene's germline CDR1 is SGHNT and CDR2 YYREEE (reference sequence). The DNA for the CDR3 is TGTGCCAGCAGTTTGGACAGCACCGGGGAGCTGTTTTTT. Its protein is CASSLDSTGELFF.

The chain is built from TRBV5-1 and TRBJ1-2, with D possibly TRBD1 on 6 matching bases. Germline V gene data show CDR1 as SGHRS and CDR2 as YFSETQ. The CDR3 spans 14 residues. Trimming cost V 2 bases and J 8 bases, with 16 bases left between them. The CDR3 sequence is CASSFSAGESGYTF. In DNA form, the CDR3 reads TGCGCCAGCAGCTTCTCGGCAGGGGAGAGCGGCTACACCTTC.

Written as DNA, the CDR3 is TGTGCCAGCAGACCGACAGGGACCAAAAACATTCAGTACTTC. Protein: CASRPTGTKNIQYF. The chain uses TRBV7-2 and TRBJ2-4; 7 nucleotides match TRBD1. The length of the CDR3 is 14 residues. Germline loops: CDR1 SGHTA, CDR2 FQGNSA. V trimming: 6 bases; J trimming: 2 bases; junction bases outside the gene matches: 4.

CDR3 protein: CAWRGQGELSGELFF. CDR3 nucleotide sequence: TGTGCCTGGAGGGGACAGGGGGAATTATCCGGGGAGCTGTTTTTT. This chain links TRBV30 with TRBJ2-2; 11 bases fit TRBD1. Trimming at V came to 3 bases and at J to 6 bases, leaving 6 bases not matched to a gene. CDR3 length equals 15 residues. Germline CDR1 and CDR2: GTSNPN and SVGIG (reference sequence).

The chain employs TRBV6-6 and TRBJ1-1; 8 bases align to TRBD1. In germline, CDR1 is MNHNY, CDR2 SVGAGI (reference sequence). The CDR3 loop spans 16 amino acids. The V and J ends lost 2 bases and 3 bases, in that order; junction bases with no gene match: 8. The CDR3, as DNA: TGTGCCAGCAGTTACCTGGGACAGGCAATTGACACTGAAGCTTTCTTT. This gives the protein CASSYLGQAIDTEAFF.

The rearrangement joins TRBV5-1 to TRBJ2-3; 8 bases align to TRBD1. The CDR3 loop spans 15 amino acids. The V gene end was trimmed by 1 base and the J gene end by 3 bases; junction bases not matched to a gene: 4. In germline, CDR1 is SGHRS, CDR2 YFSETQ. The CDR3 DNA sequence: TGCGCCAGCAGCTTGTCTGGACAGGGTACAGATACGCAGTATTTT. Amino acids: CASSLSGQGTDTQYF. Full variable domain (outside the CDR3, taken from reference TRBV5-1 and TRBJ2-3): KAGVTQTPRYLIKTRGQQVTLSCSPISGHRSVSWYQQTPGQGLQFLFEYFSETQRNKGNFPGRFSGRQFSNSRSEMNVSTLELGDSALYLCASSLSGQGTDTQYFGPGTRLTVL.

The V call is TRBV6-5, the J call TRBJ1-5; 7 nucleotides match TRBD1. The germline CDR1 and CDR2 sequences are MNHEY and SVGAGI. The CDR3 is 15 residues long. Germline trimming cut 2 bases from V and 9 bases from J; bases unmatched to any gene: 10. CDR3 nucleotides: TGTGCCAGCAGTTACGACGCGATAGGGGGCCTGCCCCAGCATTTT. Translating gives CASSYDAIGGLPQHF.

The chain links TRBV6-5 to TRBJ1-1; D gene uncertain. The CDR3 sequence is 12 residues long. V lost 6 bases and J 5 bases, leaving 10 bases between the germline ends. Germline CDR1 MNHEY, CDR2 SVGAGI. In DNA, the CDR3 is TGTGCCAGCAGCCCAGACTTAACTGAAGCTTTCTTT. Amino acid sequence: CASSPDLTEAFF.

The rearrangement joins TRBV12-3 or TRBV12-4 to TRBJ2-1, with 8 bases that match TRBD1. The length of the CDR3 is 13 residues. V lost 6 bases to trimming and J lost 8 bases; unmatched junction nucleotides: 6. The CDR3 spells CASRGQTGDEQFF. The CDR3 nucleotides are TGTGCCAGCAGAGGGCAGACAGGGGATGAGCAGTTCTTC.

The rearrangement links TRBV7-3 to TRBJ2-1; 12 nucleotides agree with TRBD1. The germline V gene has CDR1 SGHTA and CDR2 FQGTGA. With V trimmed by 4 bases and J by 6 bases, 7 bases remained unmatched. The CDR3 has 16 amino acids. The CDR3 region has the DNA TGTGCCAGCAGCTCTTTCGGGACAGGGGGCCGCAATGAGCAGTTCTTC. Translation gives CASSSFGTGGRNEQFF.

CDR3 nucleotide sequence: TGTGCCAGCAGCTTAGGCCGCCGCCGGGGATCAACTAATGAAAAACTGTTTTTT. This encodes CASSLGRRRGSTNEKLFF. The chain recombines TRBV11-3 with TRBJ1-4; D uncertain. V was trimmed by 1 base and J by 0 bases, leaving 15 bases between them. The CDR3 spans 18 residues. In germline, CDR1 is SGHNT, CDR2 YENEEA.

The rearrangement uses TRBV27 and TRBJ1-4; 10 bases are a match to TRBD1. CDR1 and CDR2 from the germline V gene are MNHEY and SMNVEV (reference sequence). The CDR3 spans 15 residues. J gave up 8 bases and V 5 bases, and 8 bases lay outside the gene matches. The CDR3 is CASSDRDRGREKLFF. The CDR3 DNA sequence: TGTGCCAGCAGTGATCGGGACAGGGGAAGAGAAAAACTGTTTTTT.

The CDR3 sequence: CASSDSSGGAYNEQFF. The CDR3 nucleotides read TGTGCCAGCAGTGATAGTAGCGGGGGGGCATACAATGAGCAGTTCTTC. The V call is TRBV6-1, the J call TRBJ2-1, with 11 positions matching TRBD2. V trimming: 3 bases; J trimming: 4 bases; junction bases outside the gene matches: 5. The CDR3 is 16 amino acids. Per the germline V gene, CDR1 is MNHNS and CDR2 is SASEGT.